This T cell receptor (beta chain) was identified in a study of cytomegalovirus exposure and HLA in healthy donors. Whole-study results and caveats: Upon later analysis, TCR association rates were observed to vary by HLA locus, being highest for DRB1 and lowest for HLA-C. Follow-up analysis seemed to connect common viral pathogens with several of the most significant clusters identified. TRBV6-2, TRBV6-3 and some other V segments were excluded as indistinguishable.

The study ran its PCR with 60 Vbeta and 13 Jbeta primers. Profiling relied on immunoSEQ multiplex PCR, and the TCRdb table lists in-frame clones only, not all of them. Seen here are approximately 100,000 clones, approximately 79% observed once, and the top ten hold less than 5%. The CDR3 spans 12 residues. The V and J ends lost 0 bases and 9 bases respectively, with 9 bases between them. Looked up from germline, CDR1 is GTSNPN and CDR2 is SVGIG (reference sequence). This clone was counted between two and nine times. The antigen is unknown. The chain employs TRBV30 and TRBJ2-1; D gene unclear. The TCR was taken from a man aged 50 or older in good health and CMV-seropositive. The source material was PBMCs. The CDR3, as DNA: TGTGCCTGGAGTGTAACTAACGGTGAGCAGTTCTTC. This codes for CAWSVTNGEQFF.